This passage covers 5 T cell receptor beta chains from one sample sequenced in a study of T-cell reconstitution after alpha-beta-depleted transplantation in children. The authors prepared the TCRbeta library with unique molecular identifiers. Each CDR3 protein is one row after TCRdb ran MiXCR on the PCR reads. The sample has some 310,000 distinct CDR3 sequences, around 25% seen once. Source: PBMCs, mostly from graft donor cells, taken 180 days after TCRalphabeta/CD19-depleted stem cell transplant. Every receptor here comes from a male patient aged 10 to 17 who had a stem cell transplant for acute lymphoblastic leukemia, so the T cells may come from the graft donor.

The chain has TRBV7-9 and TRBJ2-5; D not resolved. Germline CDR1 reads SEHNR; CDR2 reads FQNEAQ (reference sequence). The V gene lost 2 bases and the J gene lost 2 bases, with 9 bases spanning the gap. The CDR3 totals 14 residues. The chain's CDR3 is CASSLRNFQETQYF. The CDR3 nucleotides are TGTGCCAGCAGCTTAAGGAATTTTCAAGAGACCCAGTACTTC.

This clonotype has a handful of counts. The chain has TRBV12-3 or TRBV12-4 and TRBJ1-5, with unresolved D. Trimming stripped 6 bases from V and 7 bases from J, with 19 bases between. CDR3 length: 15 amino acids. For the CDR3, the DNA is TGTGCCAGCAGCCGACGGGCGGCGGGGAGGCAGCCCCAGCATTTT. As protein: CASSRRAAGRQPQHF.

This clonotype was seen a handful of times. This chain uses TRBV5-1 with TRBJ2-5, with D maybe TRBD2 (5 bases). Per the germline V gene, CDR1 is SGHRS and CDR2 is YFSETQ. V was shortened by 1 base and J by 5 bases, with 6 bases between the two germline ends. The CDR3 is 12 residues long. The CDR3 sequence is CASSLIAETQYF. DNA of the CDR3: TGCGCCAGCAGCTTGATAGCGGAGACCCAGTACTTC.

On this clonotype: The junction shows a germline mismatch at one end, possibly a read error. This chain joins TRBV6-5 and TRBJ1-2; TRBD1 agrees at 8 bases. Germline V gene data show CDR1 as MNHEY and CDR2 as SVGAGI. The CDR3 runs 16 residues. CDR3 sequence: CPSSYGSGGAGYGYTF. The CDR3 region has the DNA TGTCCCAGCAGTTACGGGTCAGGGGGCGCGGGCTATGGCTACACCTTC.

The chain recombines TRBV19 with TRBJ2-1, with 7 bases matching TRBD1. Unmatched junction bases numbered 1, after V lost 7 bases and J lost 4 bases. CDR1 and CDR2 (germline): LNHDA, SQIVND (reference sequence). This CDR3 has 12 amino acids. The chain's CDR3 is CASNRGYNEQFF. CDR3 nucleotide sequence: TGTGCCAGTAACAGGGGTTACAATGAGCAGTTCTTC.